Here is one T cell receptor (beta chain) with its context. Naive CD8 cells, CD45RO-negative and positively selected for CCR7, excluded terminally differentiated effector memory CD45RA+ cells. Only in-frame clones appear in the TCRdb table, and some are missing; sequencing was by immunoSEQ multiplex PCR. The sample holds some 1,900,000 clones, roughly 94% seen once. Trimming removed 3 bases from V and 6 bases from J, with 15 bases in between. The CDR3 loop spans 14 amino acids. Germline assignment: CDR1 MDHEN and CDR2 SYDVKM. These data are taken from a study of shared clonotypes between healthy human individuals.

The chain recombines TRBV28 with TRBJ2-7; weak D call: TRBD1 (5 bases). Sequenced material: naive CD8+ T cells sorted from blood. The clonotype comes from a man aged 18 to 29 in good health. CDR3 DNA sequence: TGTGCCAGCAGTTTTCAGCAGGGATCTGTCGAGCAGTACTTC. Translation: CASSFQQGSVEQYF.